This TCR beta chain was sequenced in a study of blood T cell repertoires in COVID-19. Germline CDR1 and CDR2: SGHRS and YFSETQ. The CDR3 totals 14 residues. Losses at the gene ends were 0 bases for V and 5 bases for J; bases not matched to a gene: 4. A few counts support this clone. This table comes from immunoSEQ multiplex PCR, and its TCRdb copy is limited to in-frame clones, with some not included. Of about 250,000 clones detected, 70% to 90% appear once; the ten largest clones hold roughly 1.4%. The TCR sequence derives from a man older than 75 with acute or convalescent COVID-19. This rearrangement joins TRBV5-1 to TRBJ1-1, with 7 positions matching TRBD1. The sequenced sample consisted of peripheral blood. CDR3 sequence reads: CASSLATGWTEAFF. Written as DNA, the CDR3 is TGCGCCAGCAGCTTGGCGACAGGGTGGACTGAAGCTTTCTTT.